This passage covers 19 T cell receptor beta chains from one sample sequenced in a study of memory CD4+ T cells and cytomegalovirus serostatus. Using immunoSEQ multiplex PCR, the repertoire was profiled, and TCRdb retains in-frame clones only, with some absent. The data hold some 50,000 clones, with around 77% observed a single time. Single viable CD3+CD4+CD8-CD45RO+ cells were sorted as the memory CD4+ T cells. The specimen sequenced was memory CD4+ T cells from blood. The receptors shown here come from an adult in good health and CMV-seronegative.

This chain joins TRBV4-3 and TRBJ1-4, with 7 bases identical to TRBD1. With 5 bases clipped from V and 6 bases from J, the junction kept 9 bases outside the gene matches. CDR3 size: 15 residues. CDR1 is LGHNA and CDR2 is YSLEER in the germline V gene. CDR3 sequence: CASSVRGTADEKLFF. The CDR3 bases are TGCGCCAGCAGCGTCCGAGGGACAGCTGATGAAAAACTGTTTTTT.

This rearrangement joins TRBV9 to TRBJ2-7; TRBD2 agrees at 11 bases. CDR1 and CDR2 (germline): SGDLS, YYNGEE. This CDR3 has 15 amino acids. V lost 3 bases and J lost 5; bases outside the gene matches: 7. CDR3 sequence (DNA): TGTGCCAGCAGCGCCAATAGCGGGAGGGCCCACGAGCAGTACTTC. Amino acid sequence: CASSANSGRAHEQYF. Filled out from reference TRBV9 and TRBJ2-7, the complete variable domain reads DSGVTQTPKHLITATGQRVTLRCSPRSGDLSVYWYQQSLDQGLQFLIQYYNGEERAKGNILERFSAQQFPDLHSELNLSSLELGDSALYFCASSANSGRAHEQYFGPGTRLTVT.

In its sample, this clone was seen once. For the CDR3, the DNA is TGTGCCAGCAGCTACCCCGGGACAGGGAATGAAGCTTTCTTT. Amino acids: CASSYPGTGNEAFF. V gene TRBV28 combines with J gene TRBJ1-1; 9 nucleotides match TRBD1. The CDR3 extends over 14 amino acids. After removal of 6 bases from V and 7 bases from J, the junction contained 9 bases not matched to a gene. CDR1 is MDHEN, CDR2 SYDVKM, per germline.

This rearrangement joins TRBV7-2 to TRBJ1-1; tentative D call: TRBD1 (5 bases). The CDR3 is made up of 15 amino acids. The V gene lost 5 bases and the J gene lost 2 bases, with 15 bases spanning the gap. Per germline, CDR1 SGHTA and CDR2 FQGNSA. The CDR3 nucleotides are TGTGCCAGCAGCCCTAAGCGGGGGATTAACACTGAAGCTTTCTTT. The encoded protein is CASSPKRGINTEAFF.

This clone turned up a few times. The chain links TRBV11-3 to TRBJ2-5; D not resolved. CDR1 is SGHNT and CDR2 is YENEEA in the germline V gene. This CDR3 region has 13 residues. V lost 3 bases to trimming and J lost 3 bases, with 8 bases between them. The CDR3 DNA is TGTGCCAGCAGCTTGGGTAGTAAAGAGACCCAGTACTTC. Translating gives CASSLGSKETQYF.

This clone was observed a single time. The chain is built from TRBV7-8 and TRBJ2-7; D might be TRBD2 (5 bases). Germline CDR1 reads SGHVS; CDR2 reads FQNEAQ. Deletions cut 6 bases from V and 6 bases from J, with 12 bases between. This CDR3 comprises 12 residues. The DNA of the CDR3 is TGTGCCAGCAGGGCGGGCGTGGGCGAGCAGTACTTC. Its protein product is CASRAGVGEQYF.

The chain couples TRBV2 to TRBJ2-7; D perhaps matches TRBD2 (6 bases). The V end was cut by 10 bases, the J end by 6 bases, with 16 bases between. CDR1 is SNHLY and CDR2 is FYNNEI in the germline V gene. There are 12 residues in the CDR3. CDR3 loop: CATRDFPSEQYF. CDR3 DNA: TGTGCCACCAGGGACTTCCCCTCCGAGCAGTACTTC.

To note about this clone: An end of the junction differs from the germline gene, which may be a read error. The chain carries TRBV7-7 and TRBJ2-1; 7 nucleotides line up with TRBD2. This CDR3 is 14 amino acids long. In germline, CDR1 is SSHAT, CDR2 FNYEAQ (reference sequence). CDR3 protein: CASSLRWGEGEQFF. The CDR3, as DNA: TGTGCTAGCAGCTTGCGATGGGGGGAGGGTGAGCAGTTCTTC.

The CDR3 DNA is TGCGCCAGCAGTGAGGCAGGGGTCGGAGGCTACACCTTC. Its translation is CASSEAGVGGYTF. This rearrangement joins TRBV5-1 to TRBJ1-2; D perhaps matches TRBD1 (6 bases). This CDR3 region has 13 residues. V was cut by 5 bases and J by 8 bases, with 16 bases left in between. Germline loops: CDR1 SGHRS, CDR2 YFSETQ.

This chain uses TRBV30 with TRBJ2-5, with D perhaps matching TRBD2 (5 bases). Trimming stripped 4 bases from V and 0 bases from J, with 15 bases between. The germline V gene encodes CDR1 GTSNPN and CDR2 SVGIG (reference sequence). The CDR3 is 15 amino acids. The CDR3 DNA reads as TGTGCCTGGACTCCTCTAGGGCGGGACCAAGAGACCCAGTACTTC. Translated, it gives CAWTPLGRDQETQYF.

The chain couples TRBV6-1 to TRBJ1-4; D not resolved. The germline V gene has CDR1 MNHNS and CDR2 SASEGT. The germline V and J ends were trimmed by 6 bases and 0 bases, with 8 bases remaining between them. The CDR3 contains 14 residues. The CDR3 nucleotides read TGTGCCAGCAGGCGGAGTGCAACTAATGAAAAACTGTTTTTT. This gives the protein CASRRSATNEKLFF.

This clone was recorded many times. The rearrangement links TRBV7-9 to TRBJ1-5; D gene uncertain. This CDR3 is 14 amino acids long. Trimming cost V 0 bases and J 1 base, with 4 bases left between them. Per germline, CDR1 SEHNR and CDR2 FQNEAQ (reference sequence). The CDR3 region has the DNA TGTGCCAGCAGCTTAGCGGGCAGCAATCAGCCCCAGCATTTT. Translation gives CASSLAGSNQPQHF.

Sample share makes this clone medium-sized. The rearrangement uses TRBV18 and TRBJ2-3; possible D gene TRBD1, 6 bases. The V gene lost 4 bases and the J gene lost 2 bases, with 13 bases spanning the gap. The CDR3 is 15 residues long. Germline values: CDR1 KGHSH, CDR2 LQKENI. CDR3 protein: CASSRRGTNTDTQYF. As DNA, the CDR3 is TGTGCCAGCTCACGAAGGGGGACAAACACAGATACGCAGTATTTT.

The chain has TRBV7-9 and TRBJ1-4; 7 positions agree with TRBD1. Trimming cost V 1 base and J 5 bases; bases outside gene matches: 4. Germline CDR1 is SEHNR and CDR2 is FQNEAQ (reference sequence). This CDR3 has 15 amino acids. The CDR3 reads CASSLVPGQNEKLFF. The DNA of the CDR3 is TGTGCCAGCAGCTTAGTCCCGGGACAGAATGAAAAACTGTTTTTT.

The V gene is TRBV7-2, the J gene TRBJ1-5, with D possibly matching TRBD1 (5 bases). CDR3 size: 18 residues. V lost 1 base to trimming and J lost 2 bases, with 18 bases between them. Germline CDR1 and CDR2: SGHTA and FQGNSA. CDR3 sequence reads: CASSLVGQGAGGNQPQHF. CDR3 bases: TGTGCCAGCAGCTTAGTTGGGCAGGGTGCGGGGGGCAATCAGCCCCAGCATTTT.

The gene calls are TRBV9 and TRBJ2-7; TRBD1 matches at 9 bases. With V trimmed by 0 bases and J by 5 bases, 9 bases remained unmatched. The CDR3 contains 16 residues. The V gene's germline CDR1 is SGDLS and CDR2 YYNGEE. The CDR3 region is CASSVDPGQGTHEQYF. CDR3 in DNA: TGTGCCAGCAGCGTAGATCCGGGACAGGGTACCCACGAGCAGTACTTC.

This clone occurred once. V usage is TRBV6-6 and J usage is TRBJ2-7; D is unresolved. V gave up 6 bases and J gave up 8 bases, with 14 bases separating them. The CDR3 runs to 12 residues. Germline CDR1 MNHNY, CDR2 SVGAGI (reference sequence). As DNA, the CDR3 is TGTGCCAGCAGCCTTACATTGGAGAAGCAGTACTTC. It codes for CASSLTLEKQYF.

This chain uses TRBV4-3 with TRBJ1-1; D unresolved. The germline V gene encodes CDR1 LGHNA and CDR2 YSLEER. The CDR3 spans 13 residues. V lost 0 bases to trimming and J lost 5 bases, with 7 bases between them. The CDR3 spells CASSQDFFTEAFF. The CDR3 nucleotides are TGCGCCAGCAGCCAAGATTTCTTTACTGAAGCTTTCTTT.

V and J are TRBV19 and TRBJ2-1; tentatively, D is TRBD2 (6 bases). The germline CDR1 and CDR2 sequences are LNHDA and SQIVND (reference sequence). V lost 4 bases, J lost 10 bases, and 11 bases lay in between. This CDR3 comprises 12 residues. Here the CDR3 DNA reads TGTGCCAGTAGTAGGGGGAGCGGGGAGCAGTTCTTC. It encodes CASSRGSGEQFF.